The 13 T cell receptor beta chains given below trace back to one sample, sequenced in a study of T cells in localized non-small cell lung cancer. The data were produced by immunoSEQ multiplex PCR, yet TCRdb's version contains in-frame clones alone and is incomplete. Among about 24,000 clones listed, roughly nine tenths were seen once. Specimen: peripheral blood, collected before any cancer treatment. Receptors originate from an older male donor with stage I squamous cell lung carcinoma.

The chain joins TRBV23-1 to TRBJ1-6; TRBD1 might be the D (5 bases). TRBV23-1 is marked as an open reading frame, function uncertain. The V end was cut by 11 bases, the J end by 5 bases, with 13 bases between. This CDR3 is 13 amino acids long. For the CDR3, the DNA is TGCGCCGCGGGGGGATACCATAATTCACCCCTCCACTTT. Its protein product is CAAGGYHNSPLHF.

This rearrangement joins TRBV6-1 to TRBJ2-2, with no clear D. The V gene lost 6 bases and the J gene lost 4 bases, with 15 bases spanning the gap. Per the germline V gene, CDR1 is MNHNS and CDR2 is SASEGT. The CDR3 contains 15 residues. CDR3 residues: CASSPQTGFTGELFF. The CDR3 DNA sequence: TGTGCCAGCAGCCCTCAGACGGGCTTCACCGGGGAGCTGTTTTTT.

V usage is TRBV7-8 and J usage is TRBJ2-5; the D is unclear. This CDR3 comprises 16 residues. V lost 1 base, J lost 1 base, and 13 bases lay in between. The germline V gene has CDR1 SGHVS and CDR2 FQNEAQ. This CDR3 is CASSLVARPIQETQYF. The CDR3 nucleotides read TGTGCCAGCAGCTTAGTAGCCAGGCCCATCCAAGAGACCCAGTACTTC.

The V and J genes are TRBV5-6 and TRBJ2-1; 15 bases match TRBD2. The CDR3 covers 17 residues. Germline CDR1 and CDR2: SGHDT and YYEEEE. The V segment lost 1 base and the J segment 8 bases; nucleotides outside the gene matches: 7. The CDR3 DNA reads TGTGCCAGCAGCTTGCTCGGACTAGCGGGAGGGGTCGATGAGCAGTTCTTC. Amino acid sequence: CASSLLGLAGGVDEQFF. Combining the CDR3 with reference TRBV5-6 and TRBJ2-1 gives the whole variable domain DAGVTQSPTHLIKTRGQQVTLRCSPKSGHDTVSWYQQALGQGPQFIFQYYEEEERQRGNFPDRFSGHQFPNYSSELNVNALLLGDSALYLCASSLLGLAGGVDEQFFGPGTRLTVL.

V usage is TRBV5-4 and J usage is TRBJ2-7; 11 bases are a match to TRBD2. This CDR3 is built from 15 residues. Germline CDR1 reads SGHNT; CDR2 reads YYREEE (reference sequence). J lost 6 bases, V lost 0 bases, and 5 bases had no gene match. CDR3 coding DNA: TGTGCCAGCAGCTTGGGGCTAGCGGGAGGAACCGAGCAGTACTTC. Protein sequence: CASSLGLAGGTEQYF.

The J gene is TRBJ1-5, the V gene TRBV19; TRBD1 agrees at 9 bases. The CDR3 is 16 residues long. The V segment lost 4 bases and the J segment 4 bases; nucleotides outside the gene matches: 8. Germline CDR1 and CDR2: LNHDA and SQIVND (reference sequence). In DNA, the CDR3 is TGTGCCAGTAGTAGCACGGGACAGGGAAGGAATCAGCCCCAGCATTTT. Residues: CASSSTGQGRNQPQHF.

The rearrangement uses TRBV5-1 and TRBJ2-1; weak D call: TRBD1 (6 bases). Deletions cut 4 bases from V and 1 base from J, with 15 bases between. The V gene's germline CDR1 is SGHRS and CDR2 YFSETQ. CDR3 length equals 16 residues. CDR3 loop: CASSLGTFNSYNEQFF. CDR3 DNA: TGCGCCAGCAGCCTGGGGACATTTAATTCCTACAATGAGCAGTTCTTC.

V is TRBV7-2 and J is TRBJ1-1; TRBD1 aligns across 7 bases. The germline gives CDR1 SGHTA, CDR2 FQGNSA. Germline trimming cut 4 bases from V and 0 bases from J; bases unmatched to any gene: 5. This CDR3 has 15 residues. CDR3 region: CASSSQTGLNTEAFF. The CDR3 DNA reads TGTGCCAGCAGCTCACAGACAGGGCTGAACACTGAAGCTTTCTTT.

The V and J genes are TRBV7-8 and TRBJ2-6, with a possible D match to TRBD1 (5 bases). The CDR3 is 18 residues long. Between the trimmed V and J ends, which lost 2 bases and 0 bases, there was a span of 14 bases. Germline values: CDR1 SGHVS, CDR2 FQNEAQ. CDR3 sequence reads: CASSLRVGAASGANVLTF. The CDR3 bases are TGTGCCAGCAGCTTACGGGTAGGGGCGGCCTCTGGGGCCAACGTCCTGACTTTC.

The rearrangement joins TRBV29-1 to TRBJ1-3; tentatively, D is TRBD1 (5 bases). The germline V gene encodes CDR1 SQVTM and CDR2 ANQGSEA. V was trimmed by 0 bases and J by 8 bases, leaving 8 bases between them. This CDR3 has 12 amino acids. CDR3: CSVEDGGYTIYF. CDR3 bases: TGCAGCGTTGAAGATGGGGGGTACACCATATATTTT.

The chain links TRBV9 to TRBJ1-2, with 10 bases lining up with TRBD1. Germline CDR1 is SGDLS and CDR2 is YYNGEE. The CDR3 contains 17 residues. J was trimmed by 0 bases and V by 4 bases; bases with no gene match: 9. CDR3 sequence: CASSNRDRGYPNYGYTF. The CDR3 DNA follows: TGTGCCAGCAGCAACCGGGACAGGGGTTATCCTAACTATGGCTACACCTTC.

This clone was picked up one time. The chain employs TRBV4-3 and TRBJ1-2; the match to TRBD1 covers 8 bases. Germline V CDR1 and CDR2: LGHNA, YSLEER. This CDR3 spans 16 amino acids. V dropped 1 base and J dropped 1; count of bases not matched to a gene: 5. This chain's CDR3 is CASSQAPGQGNYGYTF. For the CDR3, the DNA is TGCGCCAGCAGCCAAGCCCCTGGACAGGGTAACTATGGCTACACCTTC.

This clone was recorded a few times. The chain uses TRBV19 and TRBJ1-5; 7 positions agree with TRBD1. The CDR3 runs 17 residues. Per the germline V gene, CDR1 is LNHDA and CDR2 is SQIVND (reference sequence). The V gene end was trimmed by 1 base and the J gene end by 9 bases; junction bases not matched to a gene: 15. DNA of the CDR3: TGTGCCAGTAGTATAGGGTTGACAGGGCAGGCCGAAGGGCCCCAGCATTTT. It specifies CASSIGLTGQAEGPQHF.